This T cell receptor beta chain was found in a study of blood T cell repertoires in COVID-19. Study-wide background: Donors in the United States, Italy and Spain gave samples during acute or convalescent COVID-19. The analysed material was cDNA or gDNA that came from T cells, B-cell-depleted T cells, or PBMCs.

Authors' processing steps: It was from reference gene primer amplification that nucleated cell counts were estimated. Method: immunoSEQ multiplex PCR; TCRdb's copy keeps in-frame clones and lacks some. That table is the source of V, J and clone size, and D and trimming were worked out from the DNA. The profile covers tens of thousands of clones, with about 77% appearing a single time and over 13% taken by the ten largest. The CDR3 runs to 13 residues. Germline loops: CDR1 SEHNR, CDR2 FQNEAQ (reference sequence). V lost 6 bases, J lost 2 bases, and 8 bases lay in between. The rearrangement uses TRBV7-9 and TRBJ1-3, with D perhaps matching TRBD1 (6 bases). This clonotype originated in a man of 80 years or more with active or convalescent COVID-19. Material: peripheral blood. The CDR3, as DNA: TGTGCCAGCAGTGCAGGGGCTGGAAACACCATATATTTT. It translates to CASSAGAGNTIYF.